This passage covers 14 T cell receptor beta chains from one sample sequenced in a study of blood T cell repertoires in COVID-19. Libraries were prepared by immunoSEQ multiplex PCR; TCRdb keeps only in-frame clonotypes and omits some of them. The top ten hold 2.3% of the sample, which has about 120,000 clones, about 78% seen once. The sequencing input was peripheral blood. These receptors all stem from an older man with acute or convalescent COVID-19.

This clone was seen once. The chain recombines TRBV7-9 with TRBJ1-6; D gene unclear. V lost 4 bases and J 12 bases, leaving 13 bases between the germline ends. The CDR3 is 13 residues long. Per germline, CDR1 SEHNR and CDR2 FQNEAQ (reference sequence). CDR3: CASSSSVSGPLHF. In DNA form, the CDR3 reads TGTGCCAGCAGCTCTTCGGTATCTGGACCCCTCCACTTT. The full variable domain, with the rest looked up from reference TRBV7-9 and TRBJ1-6, is DTGVSQNPRHKITKRGQNVTFRCDPISEHNRLYWYRQTLGQGPEFLTYFQNEAQLEKSRLLSDRFSAERPKGSFSTLEIQRTEQGDSAMYLCASSSSVSGPLHFGNGTRLTVT.

This sequence joins TRBV12-3 or TRBV12-4 and TRBJ2-7; the D gene is possibly TRBD1 (5 bases). V was shortened by 2 bases and J by 4 bases, with 6 bases between the two germline ends. This CDR3 comprises 12 residues. The CDR3 protein is CASSLKGYEQYF. CDR3 nucleotide sequence: TGTGCCAGCAGTTTAAAGGGGTACGAGCAGTACTTC.

The chain couples TRBV7-3 to TRBJ2-1, with TRBD2 matching 7 bases. The CDR3 is made up of 15 amino acids. V lost 2 bases, J lost 3 bases, and 4 bases stayed unmatched. In germline, CDR1 is SGHTA, CDR2 FQGTGA. The CDR3 DNA reads TGTGCCAGCAGCTTATCGGGGGGTAACTACAATGAGCAGTTCTTC. Amino acid sequence: CASSLSGGNYNEQFF.

The rearrangement joins TRBV19 to TRBJ1-1; D remains ambiguous. The CDR3 contains 16 residues. V lost 4 bases, J lost 3 bases, and 18 bases lay in between. The germline V gene has CDR1 LNHDA and CDR2 SQIVND (reference sequence). DNA for the CDR3: TGTGCCAGTAGTAACACTCGCAGCTGGGCCGACACTGAAGCTTTCTTT. Translated: CASSNTRSWADTEAFF.

The chain links TRBV12-3 or TRBV12-4 to TRBJ1-4; no reliable D call. The V gene lost 2 bases and the J gene lost 8 bases, with 9 bases spanning the gap. This CDR3 region has 13 residues. CDR3 coding DNA: TGTGCCAGCAGTTTACAGAGGAGCGAAAAACTGTTTTTT. This codes for CASSLQRSEKLFF.

The gene calls are TRBV29-1 and TRBJ2-1; 7 bases map to TRBD1. V gave up 7 bases and J gave up 3 bases; unmatched junction bases: 3. Germline V gene lookup returns CDR1 SQVTM and CDR2 ANQGSEA. CDR3 length equals 12 residues. Here the CDR3 DNA reads TGCAGCGCGGGACAGCACTACAATGAGCAGTTCTTC. It translates to CSAGQHYNEQFF.

The chain employs TRBV7-2 and TRBJ1-2; no definite D call. This CDR3 spans 16 amino acids. Per the germline V gene, CDR1 is SGHTA and CDR2 is FQGNSA. Between the trimmed V and J ends, which lost 1 base and 2 bases, there was a span of 14 bases. The CDR3 sequence is CASSLGRQVANYGYTF. CDR3 sequence (DNA): TGTGCCAGCAGCTTAGGTCGGCAGGTGGCAAACTATGGCTACACCTTC.

The V and J genes are TRBV19 and TRBJ2-2, with D possibly being TRBD1 (6 bases). Per germline, CDR1 LNHDA and CDR2 SQIVND (reference sequence). Trimming stripped 9 bases from V and 4 bases from J, with 12 bases between. CDR3 length: 13 amino acids. CDR3 sequence: CASRGRGTGELFF. DNA of the CDR3: TGTGCCAGCAGGGGTAGGGGCACCGGGGAGCTGTTTTTT.

In its sample, this clone was seen a few times. This sequence joins TRBV6-2 or TRBV6-3 and TRBJ1-2; D uncertain. Germline CDR1 MNHEY, CDR2 SVGEGT. Trimming took 2 bases from V and 6 from J, leaving 19 bases between them. CDR3 length equals 16 residues. The CDR3 spells CASSYDMPNGVHGYTF. CDR3 DNA sequence: TGTGCCAGCAGTTACGACATGCCAAACGGGGTCCATGGCTACACCTTC.

The chain couples TRBV2 to TRBJ1-2; 8 nucleotides align to TRBD1. The germline CDR1 and CDR2 sequences are SNHLY and FYNNEI. J lost 2 bases, V lost 8 bases, and 4 bases had no gene match. The CDR3 runs to 13 residues. CDR3: CASQTGVNYGYTF. CDR3 coding DNA: TGTGCCAGCCAGACAGGGGTGAACTATGGCTACACCTTC.

The chain uses TRBV19 and TRBJ1-1; 9 bases match TRBD1. Germline values: CDR1 LNHDA, CDR2 SQIVND (reference sequence). V lost 4 bases, J lost 0 bases, and 12 bases stayed unmatched. This CDR3 contains 18 residues. CDR3 in amino acids: CASSTGTGWRVVNTEAFF. The CDR3 nucleotides read TGTGCCAGTAGTACCGGGACAGGGTGGCGAGTCGTGAACACTGAAGCTTTCTTT.

The chain is built from TRBV21-1 and TRBJ1-1; the D segment call TRBD1 is taken from the table without a DNA check. TRBV21-1 is flagged as a pseudogene. The CDR3 loop spans 21 amino acids. The CDR3, as DNA: TGTGCCAGCAGCATTGGGCCGGAGTTTTCCCGACAGGGTTGTCCAGGAACTGAAGCTTTCTTT. Translated, it gives CASSIGPEFSRQGCPGTEAFF.

Points on this clone: The junction and the germline gene differ at one end; a read error may be behind it. This rearrangement joins TRBV20-1 to TRBJ1-2; TRBD1 matches at 9 bases. The CDR3 loop spans 11 amino acids. Germline V lookup: CDR1 DFQATT, CDR2 SNEGSKA (reference sequence). CDR3 region: CSARGQGGYPF. The CDR3 nucleotides read TGCAGTGCTAGGGGACAGGGAGGATACCCCTTC.

The chain is built from TRBV27 and TRBJ1-5; perhaps TRBD1 as D (5 bases). Per the germline V gene, CDR1 is MNHEY and CDR2 is SMNVEV (reference sequence). The V and J ends lost 4 bases and 6 bases respectively, with 13 bases between them. This CDR3 has 14 amino acids. DNA of the CDR3: TGTGCCAGCAGTTGGCAAGGAAGGGGTCAGCCCCAGCATTTT. Protein: CASSWQGRGQPQHF.